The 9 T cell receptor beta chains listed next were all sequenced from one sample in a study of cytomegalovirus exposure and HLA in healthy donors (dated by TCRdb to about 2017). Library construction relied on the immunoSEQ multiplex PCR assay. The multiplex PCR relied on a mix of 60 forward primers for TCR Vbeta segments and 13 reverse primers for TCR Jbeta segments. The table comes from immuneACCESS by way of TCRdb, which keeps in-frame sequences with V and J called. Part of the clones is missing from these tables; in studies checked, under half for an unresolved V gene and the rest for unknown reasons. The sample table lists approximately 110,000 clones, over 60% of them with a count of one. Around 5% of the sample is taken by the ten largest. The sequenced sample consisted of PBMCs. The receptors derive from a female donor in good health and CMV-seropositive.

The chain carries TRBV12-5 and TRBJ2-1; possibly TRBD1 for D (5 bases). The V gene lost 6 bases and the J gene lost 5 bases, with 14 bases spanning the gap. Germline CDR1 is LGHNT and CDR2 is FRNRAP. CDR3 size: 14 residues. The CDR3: CASGLGHRDNEQFF. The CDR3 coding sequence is TGTGCTAGTGGCCTCGGACATAGAGACAATGAGCAGTTCTTC.

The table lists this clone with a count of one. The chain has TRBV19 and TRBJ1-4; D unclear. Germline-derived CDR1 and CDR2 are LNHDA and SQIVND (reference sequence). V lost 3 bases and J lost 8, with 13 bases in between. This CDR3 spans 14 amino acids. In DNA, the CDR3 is TGTGCCAGTAGTATGTACGGGAGTGCGGAAAAACTGTTTTTT. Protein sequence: CASSMYGSAEKLFF.

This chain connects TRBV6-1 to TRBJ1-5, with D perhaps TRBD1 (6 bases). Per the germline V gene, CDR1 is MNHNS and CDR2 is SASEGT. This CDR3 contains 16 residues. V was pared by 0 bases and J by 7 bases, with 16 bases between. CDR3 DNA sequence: TGTGCCAGCAGTGAAGCGCCGTCGGGGGGCGGGCAGCCCCAGCATTTT. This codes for CASSEAPSGGGQPQHF.

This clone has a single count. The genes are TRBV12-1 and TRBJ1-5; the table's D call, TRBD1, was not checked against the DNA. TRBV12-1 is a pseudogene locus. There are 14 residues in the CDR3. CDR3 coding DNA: TGTGCCAGCAGCTTTGGTCAACATAATCAGCCCCAGCATTTT. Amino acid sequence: CASSFGQHNQPQHF.

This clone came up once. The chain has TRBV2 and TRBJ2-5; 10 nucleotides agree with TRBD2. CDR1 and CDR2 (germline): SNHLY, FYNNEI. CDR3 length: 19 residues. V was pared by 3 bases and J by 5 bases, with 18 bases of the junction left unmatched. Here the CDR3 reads CASSDGRLAGEGFVETQYF. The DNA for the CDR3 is TGTGCCAGCAGTGATGGTCGGCTAGCGGGAGAAGGATTCGTGGAGACCCAGTACTTC.

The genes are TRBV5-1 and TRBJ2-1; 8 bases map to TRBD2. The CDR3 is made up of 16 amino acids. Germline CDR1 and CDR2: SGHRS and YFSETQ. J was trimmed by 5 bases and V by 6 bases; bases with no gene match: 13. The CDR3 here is CASKGRGAGAHNEQFF. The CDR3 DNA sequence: TGCGCCAGCAAGGGACGCGGAGCGGGGGCCCACAATGAGCAGTTCTTC.

The CDR3 DNA reads as TGTGCCAGCAGCGTAGGTAACCGGAGGCTAGCGGCGAACACCGGGGAGCTGTTTTTT. It encodes CASSVGNRRLAANTGELFF. The rearrangement uses TRBV9 and TRBJ2-2; 7 bases are shared with TRBD2. V dropped 0 bases and J dropped 0; count of bases not matched to a gene: 11. CDR3 length: 19 residues. Germline CDR1 SGDLS, CDR2 YYNGEE.

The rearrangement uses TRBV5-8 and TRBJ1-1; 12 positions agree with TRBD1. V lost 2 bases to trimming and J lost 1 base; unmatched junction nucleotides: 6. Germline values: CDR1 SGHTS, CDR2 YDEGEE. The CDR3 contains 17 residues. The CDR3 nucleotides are TGTGCCAGCAGCTTACCGGGACAGGGGGCGGGGAACACTGAAGCTTTCTTT. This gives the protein CASSLPGQGAGNTEAFF.

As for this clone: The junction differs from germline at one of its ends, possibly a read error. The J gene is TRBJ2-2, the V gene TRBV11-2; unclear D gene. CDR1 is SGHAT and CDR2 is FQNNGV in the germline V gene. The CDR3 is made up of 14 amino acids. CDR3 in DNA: TGTGCCGGCAGCTCGCGACAAGAAACGCGGGAGCTGTTTTTT. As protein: CAGSSRQETRELFF. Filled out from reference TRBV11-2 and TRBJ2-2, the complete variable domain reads EAGVAQSPRYKIIEKRQSVAFWCNPISGHATLYWYQQILGQGPKLLIQFQNNGVVDDSQLPKDRFSAERLKGVDSTLKIQPAKLEDSAVYLCAGSSRQETRELFFGEGSRLTVL.